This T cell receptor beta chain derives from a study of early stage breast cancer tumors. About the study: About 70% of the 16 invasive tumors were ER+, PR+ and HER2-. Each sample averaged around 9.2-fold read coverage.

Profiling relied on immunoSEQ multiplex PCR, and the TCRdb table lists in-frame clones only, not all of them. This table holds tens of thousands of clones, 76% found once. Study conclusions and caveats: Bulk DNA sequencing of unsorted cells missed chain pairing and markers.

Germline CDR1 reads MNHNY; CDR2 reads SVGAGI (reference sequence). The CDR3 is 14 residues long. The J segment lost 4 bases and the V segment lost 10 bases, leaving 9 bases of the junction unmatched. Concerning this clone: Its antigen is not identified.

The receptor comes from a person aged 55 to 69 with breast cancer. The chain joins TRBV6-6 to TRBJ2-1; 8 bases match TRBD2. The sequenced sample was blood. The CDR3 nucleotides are TGTGCCACCCGGGTTAGCGGGACTTACAATGAGCAGTTCTTC. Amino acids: CATRVSGTYNEQFF.